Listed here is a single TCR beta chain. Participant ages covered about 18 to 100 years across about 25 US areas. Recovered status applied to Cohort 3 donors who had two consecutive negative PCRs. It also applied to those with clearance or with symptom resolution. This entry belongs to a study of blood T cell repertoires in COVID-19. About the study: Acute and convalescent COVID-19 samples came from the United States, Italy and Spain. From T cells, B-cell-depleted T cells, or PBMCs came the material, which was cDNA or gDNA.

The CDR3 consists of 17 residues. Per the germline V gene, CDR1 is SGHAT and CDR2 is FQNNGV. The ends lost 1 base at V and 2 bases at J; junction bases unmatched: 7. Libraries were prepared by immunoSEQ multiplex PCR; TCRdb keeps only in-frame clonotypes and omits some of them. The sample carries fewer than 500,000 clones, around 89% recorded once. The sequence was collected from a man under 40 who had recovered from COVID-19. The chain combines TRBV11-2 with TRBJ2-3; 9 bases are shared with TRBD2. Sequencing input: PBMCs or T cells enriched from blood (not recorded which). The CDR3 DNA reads TGTGCCAGCAGCTTAGTTCCTAGCGGGGTCACCACAGATACGCAGTATTTT. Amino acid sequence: CASSLVPSGVTTDTQYF. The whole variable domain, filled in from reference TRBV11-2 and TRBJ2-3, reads EAGVAQSPRYKIIEKRQSVAFWCNPISGHATLYWYQQILGQGPKLLIQFQNNGVVDDSQLPKDRFSAERLKGVDSTLKIQPAKLEDSAVYLCASSLVPSGVTTDTQYFGPGTRLTVL.